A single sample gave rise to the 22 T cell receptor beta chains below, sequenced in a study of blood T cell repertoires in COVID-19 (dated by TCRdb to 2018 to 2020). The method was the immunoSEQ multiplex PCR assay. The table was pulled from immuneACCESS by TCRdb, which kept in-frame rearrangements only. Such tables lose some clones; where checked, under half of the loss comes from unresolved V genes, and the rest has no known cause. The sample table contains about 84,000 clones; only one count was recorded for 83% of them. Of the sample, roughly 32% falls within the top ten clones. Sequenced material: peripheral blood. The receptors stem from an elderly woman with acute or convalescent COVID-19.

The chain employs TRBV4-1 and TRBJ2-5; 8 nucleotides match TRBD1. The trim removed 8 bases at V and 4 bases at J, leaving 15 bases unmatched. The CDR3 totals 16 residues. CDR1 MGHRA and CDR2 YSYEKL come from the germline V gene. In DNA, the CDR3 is TGCGCCAGCTGCCGACGGGCTGGACAGGGCACAGAGACCCAGTACTTC. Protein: CASCRRAGQGTETQYF.

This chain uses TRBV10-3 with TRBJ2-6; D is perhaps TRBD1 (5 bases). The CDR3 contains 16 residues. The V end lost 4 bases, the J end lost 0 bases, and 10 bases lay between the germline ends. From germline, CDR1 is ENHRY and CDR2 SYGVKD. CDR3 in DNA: TGTGCCATCAGTGGGGGCTCGGGCTCTGGGGCCAACGTCCTGACTTTC. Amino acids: CAISGGSGSGANVLTF.

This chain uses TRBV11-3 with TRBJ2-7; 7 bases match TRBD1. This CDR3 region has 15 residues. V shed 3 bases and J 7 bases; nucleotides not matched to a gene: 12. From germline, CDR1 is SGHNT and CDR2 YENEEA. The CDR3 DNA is TGTGCCAGCAGCTTGACAGGGTCCCTAGCTGGGGAGCAGTACTTC. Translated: CASSLTGSLAGEQYF.

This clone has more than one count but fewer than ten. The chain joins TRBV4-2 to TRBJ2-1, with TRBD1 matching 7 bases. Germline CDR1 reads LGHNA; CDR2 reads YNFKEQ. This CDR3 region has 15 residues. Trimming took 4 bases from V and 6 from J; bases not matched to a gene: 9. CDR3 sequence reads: CASSLPGQRANEQFF. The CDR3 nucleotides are TGTGCCAGCAGCCTGCCGGGACAGCGAGCCAATGAGCAGTTCTTC.

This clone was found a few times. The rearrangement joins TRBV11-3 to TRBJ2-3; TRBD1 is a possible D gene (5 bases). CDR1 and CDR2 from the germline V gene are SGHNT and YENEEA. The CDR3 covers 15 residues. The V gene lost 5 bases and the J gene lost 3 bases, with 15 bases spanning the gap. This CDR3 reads CASSPRTRATDTQYF. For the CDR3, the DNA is TGTGCCAGCAGCCCAAGGACACGAGCAACAGATACGCAGTATTTT. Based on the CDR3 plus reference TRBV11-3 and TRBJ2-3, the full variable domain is EAGVVQSPRYKIIEKKQPVAFWCNPISGHNTLYWYLQNLGQGPELLIRYENEEAVDDSQLPKDRFSAERLKGVDSTLKIQPAELGDSAVYLCASSPRTRATDTQYFGPGTRLTVL.

The CDR3 DNA is TGCGCCAGCAGACCGGACAGTTCAACTAATGAAAAACTGTTTTTT. It codes for CASRPDSSTNEKLFF. The chain couples TRBV5-1 to TRBJ1-4; the D gene is possibly TRBD1 (6 bases). Per the germline V gene, CDR1 is SGHRS and CDR2 is YFSETQ. Trimming shortened V by 5 bases and J by 0 bases, and 11 bases separated the two germline ends. This CDR3 is built from 15 residues.

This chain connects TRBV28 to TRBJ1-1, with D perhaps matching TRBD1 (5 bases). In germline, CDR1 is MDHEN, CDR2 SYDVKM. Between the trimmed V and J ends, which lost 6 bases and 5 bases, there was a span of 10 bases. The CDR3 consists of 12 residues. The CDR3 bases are TGTGCCAGCAGGGCTGGGGGGACTGAAGCTTTCTTT. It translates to CASRAGGTEAFF.

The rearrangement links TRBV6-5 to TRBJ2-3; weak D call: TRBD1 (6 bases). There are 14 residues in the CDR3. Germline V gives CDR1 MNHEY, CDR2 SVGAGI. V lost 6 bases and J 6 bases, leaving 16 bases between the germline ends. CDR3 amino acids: CASRTASRGDTQYF. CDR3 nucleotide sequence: TGTGCCAGCAGGACCGCTAGTAGGGGGGATACGCAGTATTTT.

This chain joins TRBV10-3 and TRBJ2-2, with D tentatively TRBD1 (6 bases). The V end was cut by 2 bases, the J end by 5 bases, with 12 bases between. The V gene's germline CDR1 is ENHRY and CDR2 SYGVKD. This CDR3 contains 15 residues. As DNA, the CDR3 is TGTGCCATCAGTGAGCGCCTAGGGGGAACCGGGGAGCTGTTTTTT. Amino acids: CAISERLGGTGELFF.

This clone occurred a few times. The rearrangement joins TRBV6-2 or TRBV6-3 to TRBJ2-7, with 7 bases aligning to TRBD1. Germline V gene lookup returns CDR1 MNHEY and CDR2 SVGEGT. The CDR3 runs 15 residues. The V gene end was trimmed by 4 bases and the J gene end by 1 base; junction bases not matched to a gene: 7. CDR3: CASSSGTAHSYEQYF. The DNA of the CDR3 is TGTGCCAGCAGTTCTGGGACAGCTCATTCCTACGAGCAGTACTTC.

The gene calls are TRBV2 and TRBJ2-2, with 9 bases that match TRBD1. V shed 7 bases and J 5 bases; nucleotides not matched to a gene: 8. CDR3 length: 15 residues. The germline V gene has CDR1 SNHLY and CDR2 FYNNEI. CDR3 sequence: CASNIQGARTGELFF. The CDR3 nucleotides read TGTGCCAGCAACATACAGGGGGCGCGGACCGGGGAGCTGTTTTTT.

DNA for the CDR3: TGTGCCTGGAGTGTACAGGGGTATCAGCCCCAGCATTTT. This encodes CAWSVQGYQPQHF. The V gene is TRBV30, the J gene TRBJ1-5; 7 bases align to TRBD1. From germline, CDR1 is GTSNPN and CDR2 SVGIG (reference sequence). V was pared by 0 bases and J by 5 bases, with 1 base of the junction left unmatched. The CDR3 loop spans 13 amino acids.

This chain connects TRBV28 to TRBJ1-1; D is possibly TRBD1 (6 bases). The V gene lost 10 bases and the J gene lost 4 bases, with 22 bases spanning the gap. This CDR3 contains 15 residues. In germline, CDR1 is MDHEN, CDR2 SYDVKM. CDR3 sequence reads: CAISYNTGFPTEAFF. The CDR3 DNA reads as TGTGCCATTAGCTATAATACAGGGTTCCCCACTGAAGCTTTCTTT.

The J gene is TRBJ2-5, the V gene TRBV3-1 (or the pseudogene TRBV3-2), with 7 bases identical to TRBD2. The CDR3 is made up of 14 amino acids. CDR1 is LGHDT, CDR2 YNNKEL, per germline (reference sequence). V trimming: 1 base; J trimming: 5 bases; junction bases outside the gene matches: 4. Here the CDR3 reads CASSQVRGSETQYF. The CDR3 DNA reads TGTGCCAGCAGCCAAGTTCGCGGGAGTGAGACCCAGTACTTC.

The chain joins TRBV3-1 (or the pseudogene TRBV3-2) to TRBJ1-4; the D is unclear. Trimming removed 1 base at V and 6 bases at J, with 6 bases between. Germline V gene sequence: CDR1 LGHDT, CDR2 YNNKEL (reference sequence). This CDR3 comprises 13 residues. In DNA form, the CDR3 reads TGTGCCAGCAGCCAAGTACGCGATGAAAAACTGTTTTTT. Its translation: CASSQVRDEKLFF.

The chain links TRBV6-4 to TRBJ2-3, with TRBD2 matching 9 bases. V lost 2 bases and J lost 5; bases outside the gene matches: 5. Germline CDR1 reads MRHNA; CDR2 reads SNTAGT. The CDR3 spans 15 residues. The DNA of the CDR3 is TGTGCCAGCAGTGACCGGGCGGGAGGGCAAGATACGCAGTATTTT. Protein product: CASSDRAGGQDTQYF.

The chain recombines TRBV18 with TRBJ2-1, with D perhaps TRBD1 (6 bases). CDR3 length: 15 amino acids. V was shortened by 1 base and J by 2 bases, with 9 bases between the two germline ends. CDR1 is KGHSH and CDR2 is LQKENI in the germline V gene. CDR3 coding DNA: TGTGCCAGCTCACCACGGGGGCGCACCTACAATGAGCAGTTCTTC. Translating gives CASSPRGRTYNEQFF.

Written as DNA, the CDR3 is TGTGCCACCGGATTCGGGGGGTTGGAGGAGACCCAGTACTTC. This sequence encodes CATGFGGLEETQYF. J is TRBJ2-5 and V is TRBV24-1, with TRBD2 identical over 7 bases. This CDR3 is built from 14 residues. Germline V gives CDR1 KGHDR, CDR2 SFDVKD. J gave up 5 bases and V 9 bases, and 11 bases lay outside the gene matches.

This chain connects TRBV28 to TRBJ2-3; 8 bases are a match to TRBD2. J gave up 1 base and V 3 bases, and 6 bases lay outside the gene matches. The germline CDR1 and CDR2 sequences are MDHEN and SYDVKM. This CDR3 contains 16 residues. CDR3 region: CASSFSAGGGTDTQYF. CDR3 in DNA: TGTGCCAGCAGTTTCTCGGCGGGAGGAGGCACAGATACGCAGTATTTT.

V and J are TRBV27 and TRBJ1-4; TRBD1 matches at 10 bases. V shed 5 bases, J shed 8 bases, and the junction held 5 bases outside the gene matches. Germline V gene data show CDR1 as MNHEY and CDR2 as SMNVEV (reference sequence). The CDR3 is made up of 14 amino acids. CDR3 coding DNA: TGTGCCAGCAGTACGGACAGGGGGACGGAAAAACTGTTTTTT. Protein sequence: CASSTDRGTEKLFF.

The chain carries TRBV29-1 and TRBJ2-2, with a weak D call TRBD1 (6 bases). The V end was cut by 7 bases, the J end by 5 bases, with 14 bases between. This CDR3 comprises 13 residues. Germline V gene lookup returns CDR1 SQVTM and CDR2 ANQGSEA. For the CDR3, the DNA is TGCAGCGCCCGGGACACCTATACCGGGGAGCTGTTTTTT. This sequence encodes CSARDTYTGELFF.

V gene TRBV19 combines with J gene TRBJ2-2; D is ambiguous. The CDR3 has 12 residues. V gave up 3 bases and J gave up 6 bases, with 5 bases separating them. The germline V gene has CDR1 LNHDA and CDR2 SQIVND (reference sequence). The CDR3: CASSIFPGELFF. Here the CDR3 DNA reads TGTGCCAGTAGTATCTTCCCCGGGGAGCTGTTTTTT. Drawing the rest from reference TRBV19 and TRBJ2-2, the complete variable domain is DGGITQSPKYLFRKEGQNVTLSCEQNLNHDAMYWYRQDPGQGLRLIYYSQIVNDFQKGDIAEGYSVSREKKESFPLTVTSAQKNPTAFYLCASSIFPGELFFGEGSRLTVL.